These 14 T cell receptor beta chains share one sample of origin, sequenced in a study of lymphopenia after photon versus proton radiotherapy. Some clones are missing from TCRdb's copy, which holds only in-frame ones; the method was immunoSEQ multiplex PCR. The profile shows fewer than 35,000 clones, roughly 88% of them singletons. The sequencing here drew on peripheral blood, taken from a patient treated with photon-based radiotherapy. These receptor sequences come from a woman between 45 and 60 years old with pancreatic cancer.

This rearrangement joins TRBV30 to TRBJ2-2; 10 bases align to TRBD2. The J segment lost 5 bases and the V segment lost 4 bases, leaving 7 bases of the junction unmatched. Germline-derived CDR1 and CDR2 are GTSNPN and SVGIG (reference sequence). This CDR3 has 15 amino acids. The CDR3 loop reads CAWTSGRVFTGELFF. The CDR3 nucleotides are TGTGCCTGGACTAGCGGGAGAGTTTTTACCGGGGAGCTGTTTTTT.

The chain employs TRBV4-3 and TRBJ2-1; perhaps D is TRBD1 or TRBD2 (5 bases each). Between the trimmed V and J ends, which lost 5 bases and 0 bases, there was a span of 11 bases. The CDR3 loop spans 15 amino acids. Germline V gene data show CDR1 as LGHNA and CDR2 as YSLEER. CDR3 amino acids: CASSDRAVSYNEQFF. The CDR3 DNA follows: TGCGCCAGCAGCGACAGAGCGGTCTCCTACAATGAGCAGTTCTTC.

This chain uses TRBV7-2 with TRBJ2-3, with 7 bases aligning to TRBD1. In germline, CDR1 is SGHTA, CDR2 FQGNSA. This CDR3 has 14 amino acids. The J segment lost 5 bases and the V segment lost 6 bases, leaving 8 bases of the junction unmatched. The CDR3 region has the DNA TGTGCCAGCAGTCGAAACAGGGGCCTAGATACGCAGTATTTT. Translating gives CASSRNRGLDTQYF.

In this sample, this clone turned up once. The gene calls are TRBV6-5 and TRBJ2-1, with a weak D call TRBD2 (5 bases). The germline V and J ends were trimmed by 2 bases and 0 bases, with 11 bases remaining between them. The CDR3 has 16 amino acids. Per the germline V gene, CDR1 is MNHEY and CDR2 is SVGAGI. The DNA of the CDR3 is TGTGCCAGCAGTTACCCGATTACTAGCTCCTACAATGAGCAGTTCTTC. Translated: CASSYPITSSYNEQFF.

The chain carries TRBV2 and TRBJ2-2; 7 bases are a match to TRBD2. The V and J ends lost 6 bases and 5 bases, in that order; junction bases with no gene match: 6. Germline lookup yields CDR1 SNHLY and CDR2 FYNNEI. The CDR3 contains 14 residues. DNA of the CDR3: TGTGCCAGCAGCGTCAAAGCGGGAACCGGGGAGCTGTTTTTT. This sequence encodes CASSVKAGTGELFF.

The rearrangement joins TRBV28 to TRBJ2-7; 9 nucleotides align to TRBD1. Losses at the gene ends were 6 bases for V and 5 bases for J; bases not matched to a gene: 11. This CDR3 spans 15 amino acids. Germline CDR1 MDHEN, CDR2 SYDVKM. The CDR3 here is CASRVPGTGSHEQYF. CDR3 DNA sequence: TGTGCCAGCAGAGTACCCGGGACAGGGTCCCACGAGCAGTACTTC.

The chain's CDR3 is CASSQRTAYNEQFF. In nucleotides, the CDR3 is TGCGCCAGCAGCCAGCGGACAGCCTACAATGAGCAGTTCTTC. This chain connects TRBV4-3 to TRBJ2-1; D might be TRBD1 (6 bases). V shed 3 bases and J shed 2 bases, with 8 bases lying between them. This CDR3 has 14 amino acids. Germline-derived CDR1 and CDR2 are LGHNA and YSLEER.

The chain has TRBV6-6 and TRBJ1-4; TRBD1 matches 7 bases. The trim removed 8 bases at V and 6 bases at J, leaving 9 bases unmatched. The CDR3 extends over 14 amino acids. Germline V gene sequence: CDR1 MNHNY, CDR2 SVGAGI (reference sequence). CDR3: CASGRGGYDEKLFF. The CDR3 bases are TGTGCCAGCGGACGAGGGGGCTACGATGAAAAACTGTTTTTT.

This rearrangement joins TRBV5-4 to TRBJ2-7; D gene ambiguous. Germline CDR1 and CDR2: SGHNT and YYREEE (reference sequence). The CDR3 runs to 11 residues. V was clipped by 2 bases and J by 6 bases, with 6 bases between them. CDR3 sequence reads: CASSLKTEQYF. CDR3 nucleotide sequence: TGTGCCAGCAGCTTAAAGACCGAGCAGTACTTC.

This chain uses TRBV9 with TRBJ1-4, with TRBD1 as a possible D gene (5 bases). CDR1 is SGDLS and CDR2 is YYNGEE in the germline V gene. Trimming cost V 2 bases and J 4 bases, with 9 bases left between them. The CDR3 runs 14 residues. The DNA for the CDR3 is TGTGCCAGCAGCGTGGGGGGGAATAATGAAAAACTGTTTTTT. Protein: CASSVGGNNEKLFF.

The CDR3 DNA is TGTGCCAGCAGTTTCATCGGGCAACCGTACCAAGAGACCCAGTACTTC. Residues: CASSFIGQPYQETQYF. The chain is built from TRBV28 and TRBJ2-5; D is unclear. The CDR3 has 16 residues. V lost 3 bases to trimming and J lost 0 bases, with 14 bases between them. The germline V gene encodes CDR1 MDHEN and CDR2 SYDVKM.

The chain combines TRBV19 with TRBJ2-5, with 9 bases identical to TRBD2. The V gene end was trimmed by 6 bases and the J gene end by 5 bases; junction bases not matched to a gene: 10. Germline V gene lookup returns CDR1 LNHDA and CDR2 SQIVND (reference sequence). The CDR3 runs 15 residues. The CDR3 nucleotides read TGTGCCAGTAGAAATACCGGGACTAGCAGGGAGACCCAGTACTTC. Translating it yields CASRNTGTSRETQYF.

The DNA for the CDR3 is TGTGCCAGCACCCGGTGGGCGGGAGACAGCACCGGGGAGCTGTTTTTT. Translating gives CASTRWAGDSTGELFF. The chain has TRBV7-9 and TRBJ2-2, with TRBD2 identical over 7 bases. Germline loops: CDR1 SEHNR, CDR2 FQNEAQ (reference sequence). The CDR3 has 16 amino acids. The junction had 12 bases not matched to a gene; V was cut back by 7 bases and J by 4 bases.

V usage is TRBV30 and J usage is TRBJ2-3; TRBD2 aligns across 15 bases. The CDR3 is 16 residues long. The V gene end was trimmed by 5 bases and the J gene end by 6 bases; junction bases not matched to a gene: 9. Germline-derived CDR1 and CDR2 are GTSNPN and SVGIG (reference sequence). CDR3 residues: CAWVSSGLAGGDTQYF. CDR3 nucleotides: TGTGCCTGGGTCAGCTCCGGACTAGCGGGAGGGGATACGCAGTATTTT.